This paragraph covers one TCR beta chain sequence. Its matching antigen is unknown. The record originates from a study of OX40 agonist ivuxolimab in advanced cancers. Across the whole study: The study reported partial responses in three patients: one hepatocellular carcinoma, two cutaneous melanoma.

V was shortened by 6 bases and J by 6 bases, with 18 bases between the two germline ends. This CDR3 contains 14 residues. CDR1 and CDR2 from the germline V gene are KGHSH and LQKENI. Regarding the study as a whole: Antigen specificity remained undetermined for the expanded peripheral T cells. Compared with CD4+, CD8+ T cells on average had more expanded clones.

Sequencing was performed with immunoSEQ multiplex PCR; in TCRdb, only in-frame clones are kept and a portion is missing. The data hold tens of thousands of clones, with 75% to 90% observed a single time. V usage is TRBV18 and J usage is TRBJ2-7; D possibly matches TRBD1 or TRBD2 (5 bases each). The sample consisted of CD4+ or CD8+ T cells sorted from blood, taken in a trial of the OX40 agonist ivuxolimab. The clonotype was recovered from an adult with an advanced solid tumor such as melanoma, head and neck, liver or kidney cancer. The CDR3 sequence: CASSTGTGRIEQYF. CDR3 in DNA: TGTGCCAGCTCGACGGGGACGGGCCGGATCGAGCAGTACTTC.